This TCR beta chain was sequenced for a study of cytomegalovirus exposure and HLA in healthy donors. About the study: The 110 or so validation repertoires used the same platform as the roughly 670 first-cohort repertoires, a later analysis reported.

Libraries were prepared by immunoSEQ multiplex PCR; TCRdb keeps only in-frame clonotypes and omits some of them. The sample gives under 100,000 clones, 90% to 95% of which show up once; more than 0.6% is in the top ten. The specimen was PBMCs. The source is a woman between 18 and 29 years old in good health and CMV-seronegative.

The DNA for the CDR3 is TGTGCCAGCAGTCGGCCCCGGGACAGGGGGGTAGCTTTCTTT. The encoded protein is CASSRPRDRGVAFF. The rearrangement joins TRBV6-6 to TRBJ1-1; 11 nucleotides agree with TRBD1. Germline CDR1 and CDR2: MNHNY and SVGAGI (reference sequence). This CDR3 has 14 amino acids. With V trimmed by 5 bases and J by 10 bases, 9 bases remained unmatched.